At least ten counts were recorded for the clone carrying this TCR beta chain. Antigen unknown. Patients aged 18 to 65 with hyperthyroidism were newly diagnosed, with duration under 2 months. Fresh peripheral blood, around 9.2 ml of it, supplied the PBMCs. This sample is part of a study of T cells in Graves' hyperthyroidism and ophthalmopathy. CDR1 ENHRY and CDR2 SYGVKD come from the germline V gene. There are 12 residues in the CDR3. Trimming removed 6 bases at V and 5 bases at J, with 8 bases between. The study's findings and limits: Blood samples included most of the expanded thyroid clonotypes exceeding 0.001.

Amplification of TCR beta CDR3 regions used RNA as the template. TCR CDR3 regions were first amplified by RT-PCR with HTBI primers. TCRdb fed the multiplex PCR reads into MiXCR, producing one record per CDR3 protein. The sample lists hundreds of thousands of distinct CDR3 sequences, more than 11% seen once, with roughly 6.2% in the top ten. The specimen sequenced was blood. V gene TRBV10-3 combines with J gene TRBJ2-1; D gene unclear. The source is a woman in her twenties or thirties with Graves' hyperthyroidism that later progressed to Graves' ophthalmopathy. As DNA, the CDR3 is TGTGCCATCAGAGGCAGTCACAATGAGCAGTTCTTC. This translates into CAIRGSHNEQFF.